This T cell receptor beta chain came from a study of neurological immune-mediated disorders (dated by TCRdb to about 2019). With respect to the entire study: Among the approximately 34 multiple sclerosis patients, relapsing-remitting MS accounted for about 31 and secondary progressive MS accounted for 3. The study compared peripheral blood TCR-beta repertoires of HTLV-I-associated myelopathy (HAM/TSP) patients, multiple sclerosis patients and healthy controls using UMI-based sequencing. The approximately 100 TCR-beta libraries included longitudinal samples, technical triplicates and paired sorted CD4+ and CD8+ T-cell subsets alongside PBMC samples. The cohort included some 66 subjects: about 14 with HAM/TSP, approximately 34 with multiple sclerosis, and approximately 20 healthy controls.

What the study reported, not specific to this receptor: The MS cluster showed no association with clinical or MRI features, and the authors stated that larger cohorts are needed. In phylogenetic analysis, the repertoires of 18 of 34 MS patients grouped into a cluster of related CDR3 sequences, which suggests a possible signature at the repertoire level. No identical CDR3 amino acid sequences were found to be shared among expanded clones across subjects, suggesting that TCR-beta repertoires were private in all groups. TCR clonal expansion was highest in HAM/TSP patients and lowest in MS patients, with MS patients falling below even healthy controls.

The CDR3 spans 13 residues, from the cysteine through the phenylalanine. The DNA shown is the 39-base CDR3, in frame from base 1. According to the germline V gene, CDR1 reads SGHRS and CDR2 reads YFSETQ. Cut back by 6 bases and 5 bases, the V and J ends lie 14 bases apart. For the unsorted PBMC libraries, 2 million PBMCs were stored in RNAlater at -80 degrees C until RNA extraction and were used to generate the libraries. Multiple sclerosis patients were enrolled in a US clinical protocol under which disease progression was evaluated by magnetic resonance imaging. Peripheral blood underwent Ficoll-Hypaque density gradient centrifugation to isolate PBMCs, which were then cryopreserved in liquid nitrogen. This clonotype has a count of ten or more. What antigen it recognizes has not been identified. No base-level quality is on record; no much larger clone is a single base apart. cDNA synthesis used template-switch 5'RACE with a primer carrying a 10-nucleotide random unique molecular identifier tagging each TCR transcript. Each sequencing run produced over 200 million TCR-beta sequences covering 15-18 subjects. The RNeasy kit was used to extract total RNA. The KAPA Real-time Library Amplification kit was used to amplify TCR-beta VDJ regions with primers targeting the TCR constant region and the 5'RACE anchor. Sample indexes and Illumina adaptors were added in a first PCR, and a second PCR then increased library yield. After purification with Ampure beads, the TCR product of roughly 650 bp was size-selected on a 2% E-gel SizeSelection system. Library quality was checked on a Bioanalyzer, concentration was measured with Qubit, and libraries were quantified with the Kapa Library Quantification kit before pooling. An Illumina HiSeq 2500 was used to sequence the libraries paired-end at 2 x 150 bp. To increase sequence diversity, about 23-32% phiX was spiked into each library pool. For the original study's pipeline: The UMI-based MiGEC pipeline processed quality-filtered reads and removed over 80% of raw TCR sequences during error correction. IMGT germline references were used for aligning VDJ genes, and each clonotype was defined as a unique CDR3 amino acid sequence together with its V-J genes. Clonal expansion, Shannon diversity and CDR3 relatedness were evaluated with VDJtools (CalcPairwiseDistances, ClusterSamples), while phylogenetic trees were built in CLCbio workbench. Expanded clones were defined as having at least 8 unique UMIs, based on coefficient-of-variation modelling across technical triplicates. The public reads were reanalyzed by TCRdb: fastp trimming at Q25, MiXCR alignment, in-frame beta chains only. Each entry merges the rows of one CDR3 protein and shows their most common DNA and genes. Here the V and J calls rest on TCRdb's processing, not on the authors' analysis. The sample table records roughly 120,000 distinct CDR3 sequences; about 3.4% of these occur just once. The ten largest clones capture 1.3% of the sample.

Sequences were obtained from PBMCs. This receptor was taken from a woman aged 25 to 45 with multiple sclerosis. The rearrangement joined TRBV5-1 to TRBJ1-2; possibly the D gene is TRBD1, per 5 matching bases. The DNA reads TGCGCCAGCAACCTCGGGGGGGAGTATGGCTACACCTTC. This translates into CASNLGGEYGYTF.